This TCR beta chain stems from a study of response to subunit inactivated influenza vaccine. Study-wide results and caveats: Authors suggested that a seasonal influenza vaccination recruits few new T cells each time.

In this sample, this clonotype turned up a few times. Its antigen is unidentified. TCRdb analysed the RT-PCR reads with MiXCR anew, one entry per CDR3 protein. The sample shows some 800,000 distinct CDR3 sequences, about 20% of them seen only once. The source was PBMCs from blood, collected more than 4 days after vaccination. This receptor was obtained from a man aged 50 to 60 who received an inactivated influenza vaccine.

The CDR3 region is CASSYGPNNEQFF. Written as DNA, the CDR3 is TGTGCCAGCAGTTACGGACCCAACAATGAGCAGTTCTTC. This sequence joins TRBV6-5 and TRBJ2-1; the D is unclear. Germline-derived CDR1 and CDR2 are MNHEY and SVGAGI. This CDR3 contains 13 residues. The germline V and J ends were trimmed by 2 bases and 5 bases, with 7 bases remaining between them.